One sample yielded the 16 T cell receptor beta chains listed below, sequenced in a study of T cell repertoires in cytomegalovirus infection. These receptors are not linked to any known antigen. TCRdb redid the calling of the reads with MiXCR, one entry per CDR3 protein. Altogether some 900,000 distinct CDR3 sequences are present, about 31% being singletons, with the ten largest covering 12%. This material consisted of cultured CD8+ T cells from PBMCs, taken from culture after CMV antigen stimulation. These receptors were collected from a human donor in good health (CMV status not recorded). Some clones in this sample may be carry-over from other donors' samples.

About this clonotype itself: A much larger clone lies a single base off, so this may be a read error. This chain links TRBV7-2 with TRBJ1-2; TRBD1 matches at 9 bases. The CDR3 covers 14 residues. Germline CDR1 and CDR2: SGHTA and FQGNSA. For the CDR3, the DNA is TGTGTCAGCAGCGGGACAGGGATAAACTATGGCTACACCTTC. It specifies CVSSGTGINYGYTF.

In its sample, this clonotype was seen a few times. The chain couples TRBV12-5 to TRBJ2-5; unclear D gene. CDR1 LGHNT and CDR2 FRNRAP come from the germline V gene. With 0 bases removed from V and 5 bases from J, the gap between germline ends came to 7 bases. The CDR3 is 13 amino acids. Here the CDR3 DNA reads TGTGCTAGTGGTTTGGTCGACGGGGAGACCCAGTACTTC. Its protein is CASGLVDGETQYF.

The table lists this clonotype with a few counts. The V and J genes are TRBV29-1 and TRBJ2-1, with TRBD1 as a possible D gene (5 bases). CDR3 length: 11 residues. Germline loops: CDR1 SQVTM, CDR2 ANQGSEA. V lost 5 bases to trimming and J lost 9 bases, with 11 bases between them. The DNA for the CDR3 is TGCAGCGTTCCCAGGGTCACTGAGCAGTTCTTC. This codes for CSVPRVTEQFF.

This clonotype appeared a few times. This CDR3 is CASSILGGETDTQYF. The DNA for the CDR3 is TGTGCCAGTAGTATTTTGGGGGGAGAGACAGATACGCAGTATTTT. The J gene is TRBJ2-3, the V gene TRBV19, with D tentatively TRBD2 (6 bases). Germline V gives CDR1 LNHDA, CDR2 SQIVND (reference sequence). The CDR3 is 15 residues long. Trimming took 3 bases from V and 3 from J, leaving 13 bases between them. The variable domain in full, with the rest retrieved from reference TRBV19 and TRBJ2-3, is DGGITQSPKYLFRKEGQNVTLSCEQNLNHDAMYWYRQDPGQGLRLIYYSQIVNDFQKGDIAEGYSVSREKKESFPLTVTSAQKNPTAFYLCASSILGGETDTQYFGPGTRLTVL.

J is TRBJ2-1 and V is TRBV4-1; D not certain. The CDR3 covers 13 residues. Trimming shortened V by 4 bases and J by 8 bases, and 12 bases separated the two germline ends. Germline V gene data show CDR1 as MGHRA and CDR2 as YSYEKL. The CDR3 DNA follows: TGCGCCAGCAGCCCCTTGTTGTACGATGAGCAGTTCTTC. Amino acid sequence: CASSPLLYDEQFF.

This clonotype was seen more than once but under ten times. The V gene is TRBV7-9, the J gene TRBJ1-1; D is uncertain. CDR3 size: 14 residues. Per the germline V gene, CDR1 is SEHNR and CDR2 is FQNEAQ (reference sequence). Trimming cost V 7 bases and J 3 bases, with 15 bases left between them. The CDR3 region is CASTLWGEDTEAFF. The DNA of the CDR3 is TGTGCCAGCACCCTTTGGGGAGAGGACACTGAAGCTTTCTTT.

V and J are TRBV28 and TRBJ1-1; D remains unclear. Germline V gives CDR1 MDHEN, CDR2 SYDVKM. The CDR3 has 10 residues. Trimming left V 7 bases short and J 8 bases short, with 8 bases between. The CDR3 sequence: CASTGLEAFF. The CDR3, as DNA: TGTGCCAGCACCGGCCTCGAAGCTTTCTTT.

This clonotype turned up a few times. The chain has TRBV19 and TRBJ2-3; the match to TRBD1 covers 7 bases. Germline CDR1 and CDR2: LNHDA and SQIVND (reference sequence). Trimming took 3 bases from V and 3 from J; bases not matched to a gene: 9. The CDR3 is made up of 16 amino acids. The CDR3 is CASSMGQFLGTDTQYF. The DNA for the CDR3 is TGTGCCAGTAGTATGGGACAGTTCCTAGGGACAGATACGCAGTATTTT.

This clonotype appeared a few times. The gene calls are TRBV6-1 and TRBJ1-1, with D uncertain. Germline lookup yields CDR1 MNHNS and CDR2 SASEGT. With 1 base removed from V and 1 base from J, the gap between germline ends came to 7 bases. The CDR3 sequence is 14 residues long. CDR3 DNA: TGTGCCAGCAGTGAAGAGACCCAGAACACTGAAGCTTTCTTT. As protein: CASSEETQNTEAFF.

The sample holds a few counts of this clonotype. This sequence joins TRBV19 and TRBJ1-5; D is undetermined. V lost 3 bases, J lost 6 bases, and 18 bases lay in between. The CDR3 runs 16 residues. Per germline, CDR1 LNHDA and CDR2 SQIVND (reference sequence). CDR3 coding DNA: TGTGCCAGTAGTATGATACGAGACGGTCCCGGTCAGCCCCAGCATTTT. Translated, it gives CASSMIRDGPGQPQHF.

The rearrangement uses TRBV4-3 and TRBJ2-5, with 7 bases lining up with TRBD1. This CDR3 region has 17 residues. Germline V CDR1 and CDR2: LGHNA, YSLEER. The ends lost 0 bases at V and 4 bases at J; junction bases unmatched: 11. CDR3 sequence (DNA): TGCGCCAGCAGCCAAGACGGCCCTGGGACAGTCGGAGAGACCCAGTACTTC. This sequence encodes CASSQDGPGTVGETQYF.

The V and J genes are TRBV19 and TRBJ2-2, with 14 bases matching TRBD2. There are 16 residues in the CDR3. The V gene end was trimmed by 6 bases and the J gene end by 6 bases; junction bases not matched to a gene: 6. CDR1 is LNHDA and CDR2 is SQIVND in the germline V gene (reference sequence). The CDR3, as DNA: TGTGCCAGTAGCACGACTAGCGGGGGGGCCGCCGGGGAGCTGTTTTTT. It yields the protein CASSTTSGGAAGELFF. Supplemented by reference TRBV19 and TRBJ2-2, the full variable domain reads DGGITQSPKYLFRKEGQNVTLSCEQNLNHDAMYWYRQDPGQGLRLIYYSQIVNDFQKGDIAEGYSVSREKKESFPLTVTSAQKNPTAFYLCASSTTSGGAAGELFFGEGSRLTVL.

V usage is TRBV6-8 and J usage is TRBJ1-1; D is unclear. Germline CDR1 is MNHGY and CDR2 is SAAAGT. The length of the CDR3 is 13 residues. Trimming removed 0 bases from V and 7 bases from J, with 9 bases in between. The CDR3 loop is CASSYSGFGEAFF. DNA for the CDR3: TGTGCCAGCAGTTACTCAGGGTTTGGTGAAGCTTTCTTT.

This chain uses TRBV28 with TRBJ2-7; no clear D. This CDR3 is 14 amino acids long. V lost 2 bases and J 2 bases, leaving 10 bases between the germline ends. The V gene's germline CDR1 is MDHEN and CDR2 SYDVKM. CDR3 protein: CASSLVGKTYEQYV. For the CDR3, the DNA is TGTGCCAGCAGTTTAGTGGGTAAGACCTACGAGCAGTACGTC.

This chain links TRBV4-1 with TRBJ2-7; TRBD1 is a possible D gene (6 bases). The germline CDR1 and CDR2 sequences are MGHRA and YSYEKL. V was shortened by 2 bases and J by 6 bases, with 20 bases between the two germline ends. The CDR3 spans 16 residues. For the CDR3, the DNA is TGCGCCAGCAGCCAAAAAGCAGGGGTTGCAATTCCCGAGCAGTACTTC. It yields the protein CASSQKAGVAIPEQYF.

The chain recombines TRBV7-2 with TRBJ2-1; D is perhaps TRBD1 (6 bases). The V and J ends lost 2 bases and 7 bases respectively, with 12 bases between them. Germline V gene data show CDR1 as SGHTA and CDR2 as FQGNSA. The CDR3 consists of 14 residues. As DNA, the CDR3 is TGTGCCAGCAGCTTAAGGTCCGACAGGAATGAGCAGTTCTTC. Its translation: CASSLRSDRNEQFF.